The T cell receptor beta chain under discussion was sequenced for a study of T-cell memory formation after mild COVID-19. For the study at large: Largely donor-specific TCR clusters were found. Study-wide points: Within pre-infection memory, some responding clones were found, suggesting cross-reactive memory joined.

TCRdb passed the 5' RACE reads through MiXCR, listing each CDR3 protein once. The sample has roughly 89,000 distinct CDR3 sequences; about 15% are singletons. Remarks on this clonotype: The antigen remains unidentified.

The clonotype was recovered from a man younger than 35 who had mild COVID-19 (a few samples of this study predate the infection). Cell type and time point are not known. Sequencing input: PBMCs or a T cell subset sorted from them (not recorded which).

CDR3 in amino acids: CASSQDSSPDEQYF. In DNA, the CDR3 is TGCGCCAGCAGCCAAGATTCATCCCCGGACGAGCAGTACTTC. The chain links TRBV4-1 to TRBJ2-7; the D is unclear. V was shortened by 0 bases and J by 5 bases, with 11 bases between the two germline ends. The V gene's germline CDR1 is MGHRA and CDR2 YSYEKL. CDR3 length: 14 amino acids.